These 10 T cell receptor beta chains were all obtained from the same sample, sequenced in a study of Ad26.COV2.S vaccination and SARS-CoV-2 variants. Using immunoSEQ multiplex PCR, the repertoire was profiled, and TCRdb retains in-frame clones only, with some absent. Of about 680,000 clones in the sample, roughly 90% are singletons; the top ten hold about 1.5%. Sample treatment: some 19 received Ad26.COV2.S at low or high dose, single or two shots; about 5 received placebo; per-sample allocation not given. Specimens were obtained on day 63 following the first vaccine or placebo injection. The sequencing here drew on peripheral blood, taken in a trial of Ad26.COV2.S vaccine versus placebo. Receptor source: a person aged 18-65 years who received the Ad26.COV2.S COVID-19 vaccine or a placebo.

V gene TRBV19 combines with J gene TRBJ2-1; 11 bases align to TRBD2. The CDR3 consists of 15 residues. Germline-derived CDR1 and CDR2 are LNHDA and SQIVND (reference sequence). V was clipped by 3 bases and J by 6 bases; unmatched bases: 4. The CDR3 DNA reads TGTGCCAGTAGTATCTTGCTAGCGGGGGGCAATGAGCAGTTCTTC. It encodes CASSILLAGGNEQFF.

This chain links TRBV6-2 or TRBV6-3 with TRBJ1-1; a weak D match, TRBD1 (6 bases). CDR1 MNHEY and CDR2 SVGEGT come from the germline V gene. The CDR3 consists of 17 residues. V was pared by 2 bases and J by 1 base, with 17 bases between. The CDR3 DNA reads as TGTGCCAGCAGTTACGAGGACGGGGGCTTAGGGAACACTGAAGCTTTCTTT. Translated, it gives CASSYEDGGLGNTEAFF.

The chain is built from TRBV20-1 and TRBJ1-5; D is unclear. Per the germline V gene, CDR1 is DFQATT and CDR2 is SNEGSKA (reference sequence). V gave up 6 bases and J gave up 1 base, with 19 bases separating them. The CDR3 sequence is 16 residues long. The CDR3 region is CSASSGQDGSNQPQHF. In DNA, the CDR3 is TGCAGTGCAAGTTCCGGCCAAGACGGAAGCAATCAGCCCCAGCATTTT.

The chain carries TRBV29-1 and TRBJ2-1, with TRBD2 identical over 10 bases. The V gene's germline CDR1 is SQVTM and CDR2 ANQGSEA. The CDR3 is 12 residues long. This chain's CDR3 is CTGLADYNEQFF. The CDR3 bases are TGCACTGGACTAGCGGATTACAATGAGCAGTTCTTC.

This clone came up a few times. The CDR3 protein is CASSLGPSGAQHF. The CDR3 coding sequence is TGTGCCAGCAGCTTGGGACCCTCAGGGGCCCAGCATTTT. V is TRBV5-8 and J is TRBJ1-5; a possible D gene is TRBD1 (6 bases). The CDR3 runs 13 residues. V lost 0 bases and J lost 11, with 12 bases in between. CDR1 and CDR2 from the germline V gene are SGHTS and YDEGEE.

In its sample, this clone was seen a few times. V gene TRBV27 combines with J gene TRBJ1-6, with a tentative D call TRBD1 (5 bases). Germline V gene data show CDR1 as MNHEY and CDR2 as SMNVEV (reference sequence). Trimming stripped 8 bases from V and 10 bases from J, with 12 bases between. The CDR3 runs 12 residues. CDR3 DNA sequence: TGTGCCAGCGGGGGGACGGGGTCACCCCTCCACTTT. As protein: CASGGTGSPLHF.

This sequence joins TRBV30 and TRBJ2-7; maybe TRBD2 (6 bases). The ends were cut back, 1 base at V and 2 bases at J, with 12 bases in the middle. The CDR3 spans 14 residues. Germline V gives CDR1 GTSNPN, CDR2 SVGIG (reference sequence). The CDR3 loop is CAWSATWEAYEQYF. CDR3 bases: TGTGCCTGGAGTGCCACATGGGAGGCCTACGAGCAGTACTTC.

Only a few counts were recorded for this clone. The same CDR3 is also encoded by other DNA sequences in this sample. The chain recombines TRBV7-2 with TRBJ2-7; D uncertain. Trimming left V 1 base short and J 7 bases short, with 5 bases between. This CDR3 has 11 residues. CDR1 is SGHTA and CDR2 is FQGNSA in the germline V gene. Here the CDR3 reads CASSLVREQYF. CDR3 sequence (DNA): TGTGCCAGCAGCTTAGTGAGGGAGCAGTACTTC. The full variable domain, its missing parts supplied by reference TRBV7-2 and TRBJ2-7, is GAGVSQSPSNKVTEKGKDVELRCDPISGHTALYWYRQSLGQGLEFLIYFQGNSAPDKSGLPSDRFSAERTGGSVSTLTIQRTQQEDSAVYLCASSLVREQYFGPGTRLTVT.

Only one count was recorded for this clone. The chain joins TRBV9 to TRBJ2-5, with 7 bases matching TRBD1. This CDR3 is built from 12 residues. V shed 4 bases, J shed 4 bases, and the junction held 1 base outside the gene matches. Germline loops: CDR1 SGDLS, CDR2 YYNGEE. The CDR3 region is CASSYRGETQYF. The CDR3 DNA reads TGTGCCAGCAGCTACAGGGGAGAGACCCAGTACTTC.

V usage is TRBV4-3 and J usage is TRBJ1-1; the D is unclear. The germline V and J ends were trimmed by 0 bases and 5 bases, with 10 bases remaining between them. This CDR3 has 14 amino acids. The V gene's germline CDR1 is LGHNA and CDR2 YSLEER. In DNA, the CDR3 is TGCGCCAGCAGCCAAGATCACGGGAGGACTGAAGCTTTCTTT. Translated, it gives CASSQDHGRTEAFF.